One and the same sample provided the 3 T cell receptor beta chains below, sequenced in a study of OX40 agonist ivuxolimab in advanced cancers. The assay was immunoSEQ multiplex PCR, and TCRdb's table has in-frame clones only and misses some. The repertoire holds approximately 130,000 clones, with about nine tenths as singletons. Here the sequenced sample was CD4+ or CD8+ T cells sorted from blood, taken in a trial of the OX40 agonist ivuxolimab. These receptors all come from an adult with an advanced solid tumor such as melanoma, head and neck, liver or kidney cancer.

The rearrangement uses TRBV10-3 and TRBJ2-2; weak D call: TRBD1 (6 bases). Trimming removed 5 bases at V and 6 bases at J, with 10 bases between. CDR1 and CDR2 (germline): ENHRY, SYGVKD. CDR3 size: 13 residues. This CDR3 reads CAISNRDPGELFF. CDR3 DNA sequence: TGTGCCATCAGTAACAGGGATCCCGGGGAGCTGTTTTTT.

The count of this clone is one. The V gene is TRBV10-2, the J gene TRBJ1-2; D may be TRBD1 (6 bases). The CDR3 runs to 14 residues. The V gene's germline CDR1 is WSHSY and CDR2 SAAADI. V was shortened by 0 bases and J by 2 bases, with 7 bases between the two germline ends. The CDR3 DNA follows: TGCGCCAGCAGTGAGTCACAGGGAAACTATGGCTACACCTTC. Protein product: CASSESQGNYGYTF.

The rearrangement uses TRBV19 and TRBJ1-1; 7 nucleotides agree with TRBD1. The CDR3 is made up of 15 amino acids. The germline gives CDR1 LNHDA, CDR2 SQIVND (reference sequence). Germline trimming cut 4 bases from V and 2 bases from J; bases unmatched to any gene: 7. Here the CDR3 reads CASSRAGTVNTEAFF. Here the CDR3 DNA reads TGTGCCAGTAGTAGGGCCGGGACAGTCAACACTGAAGCTTTCTTT. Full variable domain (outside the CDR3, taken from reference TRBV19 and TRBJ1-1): DGGITQSPKYLFRKEGQNVTLSCEQNLNHDAMYWYRQDPGQGLRLIYYSQIVNDFQKGDIAEGYSVSREKKESFPLTVTSAQKNPTAFYLCASSRAGTVNTEAFFGQGTRLTVV.